The source of this TCR beta chain is a study of beta chain features in type 1 diabetes. The entirety of the isolated RNA underwent reverse transcription, so expressed TCRB transcripts were sequenced. The repertoire was sequenced with immunoSEQ multiplex PCR; TCRdb's copy has only in-frame clones and lacks some. Among some 360,000 clones listed, roughly 9.8% were seen once. This clone was recorded a few times. The antigen is undetermined. The study's findings and limits: Whether HLA type influences TCRB rearrangement remained unresolved here. Shorter TCRB CDR3s, moderately but significantly so, marked every one of the four CD4+ subsets in Type 1 diabetes patients.

The sequenced material came from central memory CD4+ T cells from blood. The receptor's source is a man under 40 with type 1 diabetes.

The chain's CDR3 is CASSLADEQFF. The CDR3 bases are TGTGCCAGCAGCTTAGCCGATGAGCAGTTCTTC. This chain connects TRBV7-9 to TRBJ2-1; D not resolved. The CDR3 consists of 11 residues. Germline V gene lookup returns CDR1 SEHNR and CDR2 FQNEAQ (reference sequence). The V end lost 0 bases, the J end lost 8 bases, and 2 bases lay between the germline ends.